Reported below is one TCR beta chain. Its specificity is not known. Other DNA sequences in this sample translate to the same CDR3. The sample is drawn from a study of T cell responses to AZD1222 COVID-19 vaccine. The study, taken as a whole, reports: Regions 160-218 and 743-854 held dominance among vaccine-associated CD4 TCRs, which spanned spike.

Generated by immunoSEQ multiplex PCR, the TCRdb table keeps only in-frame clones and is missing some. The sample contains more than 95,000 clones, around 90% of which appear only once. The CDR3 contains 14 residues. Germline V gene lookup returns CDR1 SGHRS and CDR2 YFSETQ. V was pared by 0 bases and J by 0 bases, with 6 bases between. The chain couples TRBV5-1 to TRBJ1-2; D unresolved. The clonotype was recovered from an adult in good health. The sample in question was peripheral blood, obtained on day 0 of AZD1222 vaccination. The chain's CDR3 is CASSLVGSNYGYTF. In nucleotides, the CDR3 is TGCGCCAGCAGCTTGGTGGGTTCTAACTATGGCTACACCTTC.